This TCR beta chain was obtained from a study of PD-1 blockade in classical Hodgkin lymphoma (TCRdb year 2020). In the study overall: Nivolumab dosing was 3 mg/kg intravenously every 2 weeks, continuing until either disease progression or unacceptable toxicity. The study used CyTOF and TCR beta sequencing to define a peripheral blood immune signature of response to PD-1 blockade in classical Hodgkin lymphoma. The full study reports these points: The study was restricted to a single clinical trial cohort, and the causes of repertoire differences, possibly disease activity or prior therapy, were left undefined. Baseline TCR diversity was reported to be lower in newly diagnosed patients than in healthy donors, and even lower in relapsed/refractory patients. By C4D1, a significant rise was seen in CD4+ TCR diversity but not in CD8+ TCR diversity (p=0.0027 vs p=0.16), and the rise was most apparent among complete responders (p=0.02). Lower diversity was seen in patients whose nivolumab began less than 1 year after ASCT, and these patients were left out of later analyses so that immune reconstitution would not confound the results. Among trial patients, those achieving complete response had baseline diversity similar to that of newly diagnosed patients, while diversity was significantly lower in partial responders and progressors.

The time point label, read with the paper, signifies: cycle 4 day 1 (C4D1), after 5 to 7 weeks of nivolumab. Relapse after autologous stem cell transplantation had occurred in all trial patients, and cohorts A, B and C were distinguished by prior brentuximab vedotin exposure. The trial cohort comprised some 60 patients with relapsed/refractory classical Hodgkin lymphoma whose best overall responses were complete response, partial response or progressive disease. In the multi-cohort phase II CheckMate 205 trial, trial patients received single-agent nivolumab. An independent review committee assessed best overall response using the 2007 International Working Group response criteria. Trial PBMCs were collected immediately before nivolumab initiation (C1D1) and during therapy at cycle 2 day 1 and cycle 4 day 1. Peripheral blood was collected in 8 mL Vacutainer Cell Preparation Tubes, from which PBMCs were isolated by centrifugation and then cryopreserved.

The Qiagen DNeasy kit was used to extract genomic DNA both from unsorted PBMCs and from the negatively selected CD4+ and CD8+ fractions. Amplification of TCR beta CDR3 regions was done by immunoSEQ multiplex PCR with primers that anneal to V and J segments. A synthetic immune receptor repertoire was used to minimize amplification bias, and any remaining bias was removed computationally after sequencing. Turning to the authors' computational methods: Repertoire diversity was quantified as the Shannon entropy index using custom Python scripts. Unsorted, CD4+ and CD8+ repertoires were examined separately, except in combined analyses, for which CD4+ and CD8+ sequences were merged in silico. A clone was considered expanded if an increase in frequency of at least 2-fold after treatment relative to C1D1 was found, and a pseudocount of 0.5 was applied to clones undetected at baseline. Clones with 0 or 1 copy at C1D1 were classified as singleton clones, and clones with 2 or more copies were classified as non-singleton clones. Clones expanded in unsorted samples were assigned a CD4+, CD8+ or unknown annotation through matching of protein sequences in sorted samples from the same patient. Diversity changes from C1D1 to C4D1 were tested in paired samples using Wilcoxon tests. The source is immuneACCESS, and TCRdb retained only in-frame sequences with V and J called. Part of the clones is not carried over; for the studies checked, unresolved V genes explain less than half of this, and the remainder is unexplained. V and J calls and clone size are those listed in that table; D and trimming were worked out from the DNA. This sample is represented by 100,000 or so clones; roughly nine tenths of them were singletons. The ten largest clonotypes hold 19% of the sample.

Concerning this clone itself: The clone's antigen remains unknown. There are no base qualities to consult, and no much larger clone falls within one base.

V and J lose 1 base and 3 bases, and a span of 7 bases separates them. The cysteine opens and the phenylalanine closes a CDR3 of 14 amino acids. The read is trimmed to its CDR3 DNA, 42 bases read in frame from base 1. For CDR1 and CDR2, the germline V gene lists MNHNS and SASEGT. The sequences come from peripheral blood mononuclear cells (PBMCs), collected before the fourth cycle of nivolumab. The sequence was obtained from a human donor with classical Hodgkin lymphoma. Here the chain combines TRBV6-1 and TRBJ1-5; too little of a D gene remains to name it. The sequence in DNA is TGTGCCAGCAGTGAAGGACAACTCAATCAGCCCCAGCATTTT. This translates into CASSEGQLNQPQHF.